Listed below are T cell receptor beta chains from one sample, sequenced in a study of Ad26.COV2.S vaccination and SARS-CoV-2 variants. Measured with immunoSEQ multiplex PCR; TCRdb has only the in-frame clones, and not every one. This sample has under 95,000 clones, with 82% found just once. Sequenced here: peripheral blood, sampled after recovery from COVID-19. These receptors were taken from a human donor who had recovered from COVID-19. CDR3s leave out the opening cysteine and the closing phenylalanine or tryptophan.

V: TRBV5-1
J: TRBJ2-1
CDR3: ASSLGWIEEQF

V: TRBV9
J: TRBJ1-2
CDR3: ASSVEGGNGYT

V: TRBV25-1
J: TRBJ1-3
CDR3: ASSEYGNTIY

V: TRBV7-7
J: TRBJ1-2
CDR3: ASSALWTTIANGYT

V: TRBV7-2
J: TRBJ1-5
CDR3: ASSLVGGSNQPQH

V: TRBV4-3
J: TRBJ2-7
CDR3: ASSQEGDRFTVEQY

V: TRBV2
J: TRBJ1-3
CDR3: AFWTGSGNTIY

V: TRBV11-1
J: TRBJ2-7
CDR3: ASSPPWGEQY

V: TRBV2
J: TRBJ2-5
CDR3: ASSTSGSGRETQY

V: TRBV20-1
J: TRBJ2-7
CDR3: SASPGLAGVFLEQY

V: TRBV6-5
J: TRBJ1-1
CDR3: ASSYVGGTEAF

V: TRBV5-4
J: TRBJ2-1
CDR3: ASSTAGGANNEQF

V: TRBV5-1
J: TRBJ2-1
CDR3: ASMAPSYNEQF

V: TRBV4-1
J: TRBJ1-5
CDR3: ASSQEGGGIPNQPQH

V: TRBV21-1
J: TRBJ2-7
CDR3: ASSKHEQGSLQDEQY

V: TRBV4-3
J: TRBJ1-3
CDR3: ASSQDPQGTGNTIY

V: TRBV9
J: TRBJ2-3
CDR3: ASSTDSPDTQY

V: TRBV2
J: TRBJ2-2
CDR3: ASSGQGLGELF

V: TRBV6-1
J: TRBJ1-5
CDR3: ASSEIDSNQPQH

V: TRBV15
J: TRBJ2-7
CDR3: ATSPFRRGVLSYEQY

V: TRBV2
J: TRBJ2-3
CDR3: ASSEGGLAGSRTDTQY

V: TRBV5-6
J: TRBJ2-7
CDR3: ASSFSAYEQY

V: TRBV7-2
J: TRBJ2-5
CDR3: ASSLVQREGWETQY

V: TRBV10-3
J: TRBJ1-1
CDR3: AISRDPNTEAF

V: TRBV4-1
J: TRBJ1-2
CDR3: ASSQRLADEIYGYT

V: TRBV19
J: TRBJ2-2
CDR3: ASSPRLAEYTGELF

V: TRBV28
J: TRBJ1-1
CDR3: ASSLGQGLRGNTEAF

V: TRBV7-3
J: TRBJ2-1
CDR3: ASSPPLRGFSYNEQF

V: TRBV12-3/TRBV12-4
J: TRBJ1-2
CDR3: ASSSGTRGYT

V: TRBV24-1
J: TRBJ2-5
CDR3: ATSGDLGTQY

V: TRBV4-1
J: TRBJ2-1
CDR3: ASSRPPGRESSYNEQF

V: TRBV19
J: TRBJ2-1
CDR3: ASSIQRNEQF

V: TRBV9
J: TRBJ2-1
CDR3: ASSVQAGGPRNEQF

V: TRBV2
J: TRBJ2-1
CDR3: ASETNEQF

V: TRBV13
J: TRBJ2-3
CDR3: ASSLDRRAGQY

V: TRBV12-3/TRBV12-4
J: TRBJ1-5
CDR3: ASSETRQPQH

V: TRBV24-1
J: TRBJ2-1
CDR3: ATSGDTGSEQF

V: TRBV28
J: TRBJ2-1
CDR3: ASSYVAGYNEQF

V: TRBV19
J: TRBJ1-5
CDR3: ASSTQSNPGNQPQH

V: TRBV20-1
J: TRBJ2-7
CDR3: SASLRGYEQY

V: TRBV2
J: TRBJ1-1
CDR3: ASFLGGAVSEAF

V: TRBV28
J: TRBJ1-4
CDR3: ASSVRGREKLF

V: TRBV9
J: TRBJ2-1
CDR3: ASSVGFDNEQF

V: TRBV28
J: TRBJ1-6
CDR3: ASGRPNSPLH

V: TRBV11-2
J: TRBJ1-2
CDR3: ASSRKLEGASGYT

V: TRBV5-1
J: TRBJ2-7
CDR3: ASSPLGQEPNEQY

V: TRBV12-3/TRBV12-4
J: TRBJ1-2
CDR3: ASSKQGARGYT

V: TRBV6-2/TRBV6-3
J: TRBJ2-7
CDR3: ASSYDEAYEQY

V: TRBV7-2
J: TRBJ2-5
CDR3: ASSGGLLEETQY

V: TRBV5-5
J: TRBJ2-1
CDR3: ASSFTLAGHPTYNEQF

V: TRBV2
J: TRBJ1-2
CDR3: ASVREGASRGYT

V: TRBV24-1
J: TRBJ2-5
CDR3: ATAPRQGTEFKETQY

V: TRBV5-6
J: TRBJ1-1
CDR3: ASSRTANTEAF